These 29 T cell receptor beta chains originate from one sample sequenced in a study of cytomegalovirus exposure and HLA in healthy donors. 13 Jbeta primers and 60 Vbeta primers were used for the PCR. TCRdb keeps only in-frame clones here, not all; method: immunoSEQ multiplex PCR. The table lists under 130,000 clones, roughly 15% of them singletons. The sequenced material came from PBMCs. The receptors come from a female donor in good health and CMV-seronegative.

The chain recombines TRBV9 with TRBJ1-3; D call uncertain. This CDR3 has 14 residues. Germline CDR1 reads SGDLS; CDR2 reads YYNGEE. Trimming shortened V by 0 bases and J by 0 bases, and 4 bases separated the two germline ends. CDR3 amino acids: CASSVANSGNTIYF. As DNA, the CDR3 is TGTGCCAGCAGCGTAGCCAACTCTGGAAACACCATATATTTT.

The chain is built from TRBV4-3 and TRBJ1-3; D call uncertain. This CDR3 is 17 amino acids long. Trimming took off 0 bases at V and 1 base at J, with 13 bases between the two ends. Germline V gene data show CDR1 as LGHNA and CDR2 as YSLEER. The CDR3 bases are TGCGCCAGCAGCCAAGAGGTGGCATTGACTTCTGGAAACACCATATATTTT. As protein: CASSQEVALTSGNTIYF.

This clone was counted a few times. The rearrangement uses TRBV4-1 and TRBJ2-5, with 9 bases lining up with TRBD2. The CDR3 runs 18 residues. Trimming cost V 0 bases and J 4 bases; bases outside gene matches: 12. Germline values: CDR1 MGHRA, CDR2 YSYEKL. The CDR3 DNA reads TGCGCCAGCAGCCAAGATGGGGGCGGCGGGGGGGCTGGAGAGACCCAGTACTTC. Residues: CASSQDGGGGGAGETQYF.

This clone occurred a few times. This chain connects TRBV27 to TRBJ2-3; 8 nucleotides line up with TRBD2. V lost 5 bases to trimming and J lost 4 bases; unmatched junction nucleotides: 5. The germline V gene encodes CDR1 MNHEY and CDR2 SMNVEV (reference sequence). This CDR3 region has 14 residues. The CDR3: CASSLRTSSDTQYF. In nucleotides, the CDR3 is TGTGCCAGCAGTCTAAGGACTAGCTCAGATACGCAGTATTTT.

The genes are TRBV7-2 and TRBJ2-7, with TRBD2 matching over 10 bases. Germline CDR1 is SGHTA and CDR2 is FQGNSA. Trimming removed 1 base from V and 6 bases from J; junction bases left unmatched: 9. This CDR3 comprises 16 residues. The CDR3 sequence: CASSLDNGLAGAEQYF. DNA for the CDR3: TGTGCCAGCAGCTTAGACAATGGCCTAGCGGGGGCCGAGCAGTACTTC.

V is TRBV2 and J is TRBJ1-1; D is possibly TRBD1 (5 bases). CDR1 and CDR2 (germline): SNHLY, FYNNEI. The V end lost 4 bases, the J end lost 4 bases, and 16 bases lay between the germline ends. The CDR3 covers 15 residues. The CDR3 DNA reads TGTGCCAGCAGTGTTATAGGGGCGCTGGGCACTGAAGCTTTCTTT. Amino acid sequence: CASSVIGALGTEAFF.

This clone was counted a few times. The V and J genes are TRBV4-3 and TRBJ2-2, with 9 bases matching TRBD1. This CDR3 comprises 18 residues. The V and J ends lost 1 base and 8 bases, in that order; junction bases with no gene match: 14. The germline gives CDR1 LGHNA, CDR2 YSLEER. In DNA, the CDR3 is TGCGCCAGCAGCCAAGCTGGGGCGGGACAGGGCATCTCGGGGGAGCTGTTTTTT. Its protein is CASSQAGAGQGISGELFF.

This clone was seen a handful of times. The chain has TRBV4-3 and TRBJ2-3, with D possibly being TRBD2 (5 bases). Germline CDR1 reads LGHNA; CDR2 reads YSLEER. The length of the CDR3 is 15 residues. V was cut by 1 base and J by 3 bases, with 11 bases left in between. This CDR3 is CASSQALATTDTQYF. The CDR3 nucleotides are TGCGCCAGCAGCCAAGCCCTAGCCACGACAGATACGCAGTATTTT.

The chain has TRBV5-6 and TRBJ2-7; 9 bases align to TRBD1. The CDR3 has 16 residues. Germline V lookup: CDR1 SGHDT, CDR2 YYEEEE. J gave up 6 bases and V 4 bases, and 14 bases lay outside the gene matches. The CDR3 DNA reads TGTGCCAGCAGCGATACCGGGACAGGGAGGTTGAGCGAGCAGTACTTC. Its translation: CASSDTGTGRLSEQYF.

The genes are TRBV28 and TRBJ2-7, with a weak D call TRBD2 (6 bases). The V and J ends lost 3 bases and 2 bases respectively, with 14 bases between them. CDR1 MDHEN and CDR2 SYDVKM come from the germline V gene. This CDR3 is 15 amino acids long. CDR3: CASSFHGTVPYEQYF. CDR3 in DNA: TGTGCCAGCAGTTTTCACGGGACTGTACCCTACGAGCAGTACTTC.

This chain connects TRBV4-2 to TRBJ2-1; 11 positions agree with TRBD1. V lost 1 base and J lost 0; bases outside the gene matches: 2. The CDR3 is 17 residues long. From germline, CDR1 is LGHNA and CDR2 YNFKEQ. CDR3 sequence: CASSQGTGGFSYNEQFF. For the CDR3, the DNA is TGTGCCAGCAGCCAAGGGACAGGGGGCTTCTCCTACAATGAGCAGTTCTTC.

This clone was seen a few times. CDR3 protein: CASSTVTGSDQETQYF. DNA of the CDR3: TGTGCCAGCAGCACGGTAACAGGGTCCGACCAAGAGACCCAGTACTTC. The rearrangement joins TRBV5-8 to TRBJ2-5, with D possibly TRBD1 on 6 matching bases. V was cut by 4 bases and J by 0 bases, with 16 bases left in between. Germline CDR1 SGHTS, CDR2 YDEGEE. The CDR3 has 16 residues.

The chain has TRBV19 and TRBJ1-1, with D possibly matching TRBD1 (5 bases). V shed 5 bases and J shed 4 bases, with 14 bases lying between them. CDR1 LNHDA and CDR2 SQIVND come from the germline V gene (reference sequence). The CDR3 contains 14 residues. The CDR3 is CASSPKGRGTEAFF. CDR3 in DNA: TGTGCCAGTAGTCCAAAAGGGAGGGGCACTGAAGCTTTCTTT.

The V and J genes are TRBV27 and TRBJ2-1; D not resolved. The germline V and J ends were trimmed by 5 bases and 0 bases, with 11 bases remaining between them. The CDR3 contains 15 residues. Germline CDR1 is MNHEY and CDR2 is SMNVEV (reference sequence). The CDR3: CASSESVSSYNEQFF. Here the CDR3 DNA reads TGTGCCAGCAGTGAAAGCGTAAGCTCCTACAATGAGCAGTTCTTC.

The table lists this clone with a few counts. The chain is built from TRBV19 and TRBJ1-1, with D perhaps matching TRBD1 (6 bases). Germline V CDR1 and CDR2: LNHDA, SQIVND (reference sequence). The CDR3 runs to 13 residues. The ends were cut back, 10 bases at V and 0 bases at J, with 12 bases in the middle. This CDR3 reads CATAGVLNTEAFF. CDR3 nucleotides: TGTGCCACCGCAGGGGTCCTGAACACTGAAGCTTTCTTT.

This clone was counted between two and nine times. V is TRBV28 and J is TRBJ1-1, with D maybe TRBD1 (5 bases). With 0 bases removed from V and 5 bases from J, the gap between germline ends came to 10 bases. Germline CDR1 MDHEN, CDR2 SYDVKM. CDR3 length equals 14 residues. The CDR3 DNA is TGTGCCAGCAGTTTATGGGCAGGGCAAACTGAAGCTTTCTTT. Translated: CASSLWAGQTEAFF.

This chain uses TRBV5-1 with TRBJ1-3, with D maybe TRBD1 (6 bases). V shed 0 bases and J shed 4 bases, with 14 bases lying between them. The CDR3 loop spans 16 amino acids. CDR1 is SGHRS and CDR2 is YFSETQ in the germline V gene. CDR3 nucleotides: TGCGCCAGCAGCTTGGGGGGACACCAGATGGGAAACACCATATATTTT. Translating it yields CASSLGGHQMGNTIYF.

This clone was detected only a few times. This sequence joins TRBV6-1 and TRBJ2-5; TRBD1 is a possible D gene (7 bases). The V end lost 3 bases, the J end lost 2 bases, and 13 bases lay between the germline ends. The CDR3 consists of 15 residues. CDR1 MNHNS and CDR2 SASEGT come from the germline V gene. The CDR3 sequence is CASSEAPGGQETQYF. The CDR3 nucleotides are TGTGCCAGCAGTGAGGCCCCAGGGGGGCAAGAGACCCAGTACTTC.

This chain joins TRBV7-6 and TRBJ1-1; 7 bases align to TRBD1. The CDR3 spans 14 residues. Germline V gene lookup returns CDR1 SGHVS and CDR2 FNYEAQ. Unmatched junction bases numbered 4, after V lost 5 bases and J lost 1 base. The CDR3 DNA sequence: TGTGCCAGCAGCACGACAGGGCCGAACACTGAAGCTTTCTTT. Protein: CASSTTGPNTEAFF.

This clone came up a few times. The chain recombines TRBV30 with TRBJ1-4; D is uncertain. The V gene lost 3 bases and the J gene lost 6 bases, with 14 bases spanning the gap. The length of the CDR3 is 14 residues. CDR1 and CDR2 from the germline V gene are GTSNPN and SVGIG (reference sequence). DNA for the CDR3: TGTGCCTGGAGGGTCCCGGGGATGGATGAAAAACTGTTTTTT. As protein: CAWRVPGMDEKLFF.

This clone has just a few counts. The chain joins TRBV4-3 to TRBJ2-3; D is perhaps TRBD1 (6 bases). This CDR3 is built from 13 residues. Between the trimmed V and J ends, which lost 3 bases and 6 bases, there was a span of 10 bases. The germline V gene encodes CDR1 LGHNA and CDR2 YSLEER. This CDR3 reads CASSQLTGDTQYF. The CDR3 DNA follows: TGCGCCAGCAGCCAGCTAACAGGGGATACGCAGTATTTT.

This clone was found once. CDR3 DNA: TGCGCCAGCAGCCACCGGGAAGTAAATAACTATGGCTACACCTTC. It codes for CASSHREVNNYGYTF. The chain couples TRBV4-3 to TRBJ1-2; D ambiguous. Between the trimmed V and J ends, which lost 3 bases and 1 base, there was a span of 12 bases. This CDR3 is built from 15 residues. Germline lookup yields CDR1 LGHNA and CDR2 YSLEER.

V gene TRBV28 combines with J gene TRBJ2-7, with 9 bases that match TRBD1. The germline gives CDR1 MDHEN, CDR2 SYDVKM. V trimming: 5 bases; J trimming: 0 bases; junction bases outside the gene matches: 5. The CDR3 sequence is 15 residues long. CDR3 sequence: CASSPDRGNSYEQYF. In nucleotides, the CDR3 is TGTGCCAGCAGTCCGGACAGGGGAAACTCCTACGAGCAGTACTTC.

There are a few counts of this clone. The chain is built from TRBV5-1 and TRBJ2-2; 9 nucleotides agree with TRBD1. The CDR3 loop spans 15 amino acids. The germline gives CDR1 SGHRS, CDR2 YFSETQ. V shed 0 bases, J shed 5 bases, and the junction held 2 bases outside the gene matches. This CDR3 is CASSLGTGETGELFF. The DNA of the CDR3 is TGCGCCAGCAGCTTGGGGACAGGGGAAACCGGGGAGCTGTTTTTT.

The chain employs TRBV6-6 and TRBJ2-7, with 9 bases that match TRBD1. This CDR3 spans 14 amino acids. Germline V gene data show CDR1 as MNHNY and CDR2 as SVGAGI (reference sequence). Trimming removed 2 bases from V and 3 bases from J; junction bases left unmatched: 2. CDR3 residues: CASSYVGQGYEQYF. CDR3 sequence (DNA): TGTGCCAGCAGTTACGTGGGACAGGGCTACGAGCAGTACTTC.

The chain uses TRBV29-1 and TRBJ1-1, with unresolved D. Trimming stripped 5 bases from V and 4 bases from J, with 17 bases between. Looked up from germline, CDR1 is SQVTM and CDR2 is ANQGSEA. The CDR3 extends over 14 amino acids. The CDR3 bases are TGCAGCGTTCACGGGATGGGTCGGGGCACTGAAGCTTTCTTT. Protein sequence: CSVHGMGRGTEAFF.

This clone was counted between two and nine times. The chain has TRBV28 and TRBJ2-1; 7 bases fit TRBD2. Germline assignment: CDR1 MDHEN and CDR2 SYDVKM. Germline trimming cut 8 bases from V and 4 bases from J; bases unmatched to any gene: 5. The CDR3 consists of 13 residues. This chain's CDR3 is CASSASGYNEQFF. The CDR3 nucleotides are TGTGCCAGCTCCGCTAGCGGTTACAATGAGCAGTTCTTC.

This sequence joins TRBV5-1 and TRBJ2-5; 10 nucleotides line up with TRBD2. The germline CDR1 and CDR2 sequences are SGHRS and YFSETQ. The CDR3 consists of 16 residues. The V and J ends lost 2 bases and 5 bases, in that order; junction bases with no gene match: 9. The CDR3 protein is CASSLESGRAWETQYF. The CDR3 DNA is TGCGCCAGCAGCTTAGAAAGCGGGAGGGCCTGGGAGACCCAGTACTTC.

CDR3 in amino acids: CASSTRRYNEQFF. Here the CDR3 DNA reads TGTGCCAGCAGCACAAGGAGGTACAATGAGCAGTTCTTC. This chain joins TRBV7-2 and TRBJ2-1; possibly TRBD2 for D (5 bases). This CDR3 region has 13 residues. Deletions cut 5 bases from V and 4 bases from J, with 9 bases between. Germline assignment: CDR1 SGHTA and CDR2 FQGNSA.